This record looks at one T cell receptor beta chain sequence and its context. The entry originates in a study of blood T cell repertoires in COVID-19. Looking at the study overall: Material from acute and convalescent COVID-19 was sourced from the United States, Italy and Spain.

The junction had 7 bases not matched to a gene; V was cut back by 0 bases and J by 3 bases. CDR1 is MGHRA and CDR2 is YSYEKL in the germline V gene. CDR3 length: 16 amino acids. Data came from immunoSEQ multiplex PCR; TCRdb stores just in-frame clones and leaves some out. The profile covers some 200,000 clones, with approximately 94% appearing a single time and approximately 0.69% taken by the ten largest. The Seattle patients joined while their infection was active and were tracked longitudinally afterward. This TCR was recovered from a man in his thirties or forties with COVID-19, enrolled during active disease. The source material was peripheral blood. J is TRBJ1-2 and V is TRBV4-1; TRBD1 agrees at 7 bases. The CDR3 here is CASSQETGIQYYGYTF. Written as DNA, the CDR3 is TGCGCCAGCAGCCAAGAGACAGGGATCCAATACTATGGCTACACCTTC.